In this sample, the clone carrying this T cell receptor beta chain turned up many times. The antigen is unknown. These data originate in a study of radiotherapy plus CTLA-4 blockade in lung cancer. Study observations and caveats: Early clone dynamics of blood T cells, plus interferon-beta, reportedly predicted response best. There was expansion of tumor-derived TCR clones in blood after radiotherapy plus ipilimumab.

CTLA-4 blockade with ipilimumab, together with focal radiation, was given to patients with chemo-refractory metastatic non-small-cell lung cancer. The assay was immunoSEQ multiplex PCR, and TCRdb's table has in-frame clones only and misses some. This table has more than 90,000 clones, 78% appearing once. V shed 3 bases and J shed 5 bases, with 11 bases lying between them. CDR3 length: 13 residues. The germline CDR1 and CDR2 sequences are MRHNA and SNTAGT. The origin of this receptor is a human donor with non-small cell lung cancer who had a partial response to radiotherapy plus ipilimumab. The chain couples TRBV6-4 to TRBJ2-7, with D possibly TRBD2 on 5 matching bases. The specimen comprised peripheral blood, sampled from a patient treated with radiotherapy plus ipilimumab. The DNA of the CDR3 is TGTGCCAGCAGTGAAAGGCTCGGGGACGAGCAGTACTTC. It codes for CASSERLGDEQYF.